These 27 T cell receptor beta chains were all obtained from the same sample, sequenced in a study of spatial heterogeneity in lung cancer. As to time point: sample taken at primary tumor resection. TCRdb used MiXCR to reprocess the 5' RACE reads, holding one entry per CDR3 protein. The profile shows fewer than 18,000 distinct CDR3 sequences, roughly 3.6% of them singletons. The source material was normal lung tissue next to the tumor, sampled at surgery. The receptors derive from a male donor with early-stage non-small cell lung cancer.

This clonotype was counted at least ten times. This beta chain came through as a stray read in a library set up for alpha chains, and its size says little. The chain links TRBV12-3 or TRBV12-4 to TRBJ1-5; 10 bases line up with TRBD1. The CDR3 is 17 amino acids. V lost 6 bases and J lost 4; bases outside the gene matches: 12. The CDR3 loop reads CASRQTGGHGPNQPQHF. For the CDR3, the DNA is TGTGCCAGCAGACAGACAGGGGGCCATGGACCGAATCAGCCCCAGCATTTT.

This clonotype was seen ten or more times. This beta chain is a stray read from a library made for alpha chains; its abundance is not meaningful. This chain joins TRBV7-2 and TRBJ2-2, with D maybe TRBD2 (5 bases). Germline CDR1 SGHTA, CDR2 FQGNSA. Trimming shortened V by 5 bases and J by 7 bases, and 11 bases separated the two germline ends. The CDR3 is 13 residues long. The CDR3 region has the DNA TGTGCCAGCAGCAGACATGAGGGCGGGGAGCTGTTTTTT. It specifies CASSRHEGGELFF.

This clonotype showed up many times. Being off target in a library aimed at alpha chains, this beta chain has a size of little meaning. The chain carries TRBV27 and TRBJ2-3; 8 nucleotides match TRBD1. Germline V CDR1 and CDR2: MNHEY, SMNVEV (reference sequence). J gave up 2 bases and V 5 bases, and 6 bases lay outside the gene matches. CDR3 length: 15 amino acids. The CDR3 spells CASSQETGATDTQYF. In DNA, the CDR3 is TGTGCCAGCAGTCAAGAGACAGGGGCCACAGATACGCAGTATTTT.

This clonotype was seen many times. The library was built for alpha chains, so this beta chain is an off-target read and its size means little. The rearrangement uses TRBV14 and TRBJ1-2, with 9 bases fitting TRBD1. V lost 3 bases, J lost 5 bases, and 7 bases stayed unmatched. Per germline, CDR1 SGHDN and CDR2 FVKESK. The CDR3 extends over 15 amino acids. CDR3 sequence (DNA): TGTGCCAGCAGCCATGGGACAGGGTGGGAGTATGGCTACACCTTC. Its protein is CASSHGTGWEYGYTF.

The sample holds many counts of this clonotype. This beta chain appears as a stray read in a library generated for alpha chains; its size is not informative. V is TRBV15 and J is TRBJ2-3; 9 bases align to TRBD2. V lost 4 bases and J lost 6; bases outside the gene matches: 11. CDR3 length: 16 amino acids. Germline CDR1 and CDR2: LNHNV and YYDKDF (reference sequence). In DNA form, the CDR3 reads TGTGCCACCAGCAAGGGAGCGGGAGGATGGGAGGATACGCAGTATTTT. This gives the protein CATSKGAGGWEDTQYF.

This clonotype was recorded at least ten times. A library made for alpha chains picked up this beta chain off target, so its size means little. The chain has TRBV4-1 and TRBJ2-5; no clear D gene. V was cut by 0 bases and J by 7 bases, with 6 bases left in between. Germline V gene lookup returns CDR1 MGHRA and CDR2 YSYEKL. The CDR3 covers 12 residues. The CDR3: CASSQDLATQYF. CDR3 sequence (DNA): TGCGCCAGCAGCCAAGATCTGGCGACCCAGTACTTC.

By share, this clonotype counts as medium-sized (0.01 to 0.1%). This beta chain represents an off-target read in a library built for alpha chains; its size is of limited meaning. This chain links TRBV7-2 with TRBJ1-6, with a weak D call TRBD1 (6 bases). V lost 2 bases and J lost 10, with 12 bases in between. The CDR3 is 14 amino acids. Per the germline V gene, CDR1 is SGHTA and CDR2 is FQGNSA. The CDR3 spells CASSLTGHQSPLHF. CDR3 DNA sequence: TGTGCCAGCAGCTTAACAGGGCATCAATCACCCCTCCACTTT.

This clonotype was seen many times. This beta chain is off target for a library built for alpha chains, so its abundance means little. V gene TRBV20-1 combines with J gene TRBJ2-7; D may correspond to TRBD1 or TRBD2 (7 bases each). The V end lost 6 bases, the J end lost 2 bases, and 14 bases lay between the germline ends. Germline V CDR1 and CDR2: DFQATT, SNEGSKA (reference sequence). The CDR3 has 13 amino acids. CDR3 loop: CSAKTGTTYEQYF. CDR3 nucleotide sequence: TGCAGTGCGAAGACAGGGACTACCTACGAGCAGTACTTC.

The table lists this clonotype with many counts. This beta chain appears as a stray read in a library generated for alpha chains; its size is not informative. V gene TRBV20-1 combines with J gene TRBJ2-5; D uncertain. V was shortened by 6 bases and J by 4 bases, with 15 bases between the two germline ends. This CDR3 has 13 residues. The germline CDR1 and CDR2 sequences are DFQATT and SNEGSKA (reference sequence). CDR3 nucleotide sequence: TGCAGTGCCTCCCGGCTGCCTGGAGAGACCCAGTACTTC. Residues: CSASRLPGETQYF.

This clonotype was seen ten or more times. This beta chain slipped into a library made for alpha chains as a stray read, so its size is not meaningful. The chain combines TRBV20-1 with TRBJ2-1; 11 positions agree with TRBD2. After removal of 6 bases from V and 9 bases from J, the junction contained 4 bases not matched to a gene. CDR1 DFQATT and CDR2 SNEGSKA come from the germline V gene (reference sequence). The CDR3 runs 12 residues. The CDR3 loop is CSARLAGPEQFF. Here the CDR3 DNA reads TGCAGTGCCAGACTAGCGGGACCTGAGCAGTTCTTC.

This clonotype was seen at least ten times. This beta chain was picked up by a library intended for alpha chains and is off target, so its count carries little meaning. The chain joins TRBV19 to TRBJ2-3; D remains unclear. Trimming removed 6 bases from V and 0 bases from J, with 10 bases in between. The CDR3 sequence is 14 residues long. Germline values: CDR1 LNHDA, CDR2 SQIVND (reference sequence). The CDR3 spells CASRPAMSTDTQYF. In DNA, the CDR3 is TGTGCCAGTAGACCGGCTATGAGCACAGATACGCAGTATTTT.

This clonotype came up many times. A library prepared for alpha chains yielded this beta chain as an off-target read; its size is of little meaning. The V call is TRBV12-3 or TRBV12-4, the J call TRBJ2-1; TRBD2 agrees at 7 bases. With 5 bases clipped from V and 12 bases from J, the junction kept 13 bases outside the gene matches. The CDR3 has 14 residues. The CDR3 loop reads CASSAVGQGEGQFF. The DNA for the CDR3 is TGTGCCAGCAGTGCCGTGGGTCAAGGGGAGGGGCAGTTCTTC.

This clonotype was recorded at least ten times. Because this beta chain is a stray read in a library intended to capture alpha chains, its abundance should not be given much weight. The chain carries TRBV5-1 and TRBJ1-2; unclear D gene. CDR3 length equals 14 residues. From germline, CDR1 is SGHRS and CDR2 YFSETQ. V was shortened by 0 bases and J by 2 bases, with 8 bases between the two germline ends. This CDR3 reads CASSLDPENYGYTF. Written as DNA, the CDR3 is TGCGCCAGCAGCTTGGACCCAGAAAACTATGGCTACACCTTC.

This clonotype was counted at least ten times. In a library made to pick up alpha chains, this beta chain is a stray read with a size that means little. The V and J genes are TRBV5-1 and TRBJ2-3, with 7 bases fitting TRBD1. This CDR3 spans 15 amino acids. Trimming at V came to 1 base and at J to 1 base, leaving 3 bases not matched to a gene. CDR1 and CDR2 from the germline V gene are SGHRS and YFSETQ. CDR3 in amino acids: CASSLTGDRTDTQYF. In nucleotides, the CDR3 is TGCGCCAGCAGCTTGACAGGGGACCGCACAGATACGCAGTATTTT.

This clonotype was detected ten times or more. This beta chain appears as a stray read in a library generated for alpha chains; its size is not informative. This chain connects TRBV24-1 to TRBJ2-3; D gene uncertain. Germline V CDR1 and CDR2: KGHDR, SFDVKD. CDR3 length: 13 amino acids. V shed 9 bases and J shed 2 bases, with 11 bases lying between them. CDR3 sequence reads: CATGVAHTDTQYF. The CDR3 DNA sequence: TGTGCCACCGGAGTGGCCCACACAGATACGCAGTATTTT.

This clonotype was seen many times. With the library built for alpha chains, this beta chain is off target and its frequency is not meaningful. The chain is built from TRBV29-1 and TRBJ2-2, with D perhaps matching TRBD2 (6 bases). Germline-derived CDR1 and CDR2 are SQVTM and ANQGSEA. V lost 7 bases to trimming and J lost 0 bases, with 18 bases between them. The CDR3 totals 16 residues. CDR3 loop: CSGVLLANANTGELFF. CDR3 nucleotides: TGCAGCGGTGTTCTACTAGCCAACGCGAACACCGGGGAGCTGTTTTTT.

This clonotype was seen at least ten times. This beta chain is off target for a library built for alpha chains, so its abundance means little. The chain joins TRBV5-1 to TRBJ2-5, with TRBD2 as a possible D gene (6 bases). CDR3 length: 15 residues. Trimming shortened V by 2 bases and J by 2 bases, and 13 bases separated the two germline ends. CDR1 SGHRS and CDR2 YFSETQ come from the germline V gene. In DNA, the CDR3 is TGCGCCAGCAGCTTCGGGGGATCGGTACAAGAGACCCAGTACTTC. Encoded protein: CASSFGGSVQETQYF.

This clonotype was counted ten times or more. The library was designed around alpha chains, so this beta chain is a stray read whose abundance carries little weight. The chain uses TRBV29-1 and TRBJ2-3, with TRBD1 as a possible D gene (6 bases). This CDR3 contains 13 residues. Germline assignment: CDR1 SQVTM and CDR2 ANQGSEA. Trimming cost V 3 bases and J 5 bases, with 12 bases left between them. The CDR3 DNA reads TGCAGCGTTGAGTACAGGGATAAAGATACGCAGTATTTT. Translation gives CSVEYRDKDTQYF.

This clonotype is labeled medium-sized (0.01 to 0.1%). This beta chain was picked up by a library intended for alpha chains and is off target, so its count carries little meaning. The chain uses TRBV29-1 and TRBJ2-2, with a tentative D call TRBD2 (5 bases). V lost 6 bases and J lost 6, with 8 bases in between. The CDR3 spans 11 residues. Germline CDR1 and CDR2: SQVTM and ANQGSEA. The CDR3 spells CSVLVPGELFF. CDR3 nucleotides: TGCAGCGTACTAGTCCCCGGGGAGCTGTTTTTT.

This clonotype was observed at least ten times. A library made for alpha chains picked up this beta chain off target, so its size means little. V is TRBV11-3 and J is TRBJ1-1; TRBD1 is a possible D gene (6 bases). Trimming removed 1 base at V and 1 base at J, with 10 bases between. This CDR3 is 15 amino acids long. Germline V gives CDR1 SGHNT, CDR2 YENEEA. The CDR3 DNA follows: TGTGCCAGCAGCTTAGCAGTGACAGGGAACACTGAAGCTTTCTTT. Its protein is CASSLAVTGNTEAFF. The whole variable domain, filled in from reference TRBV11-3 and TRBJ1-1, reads EAGVVQSPRYKIIEKKQPVAFWCNPISGHNTLYWYLQNLGQGPELLIRYENEEAVDDSQLPKDRFSAERLKGVDSTLKIQPAELGDSAVYLCASSLAVTGNTEAFFGQGTRLTVV.

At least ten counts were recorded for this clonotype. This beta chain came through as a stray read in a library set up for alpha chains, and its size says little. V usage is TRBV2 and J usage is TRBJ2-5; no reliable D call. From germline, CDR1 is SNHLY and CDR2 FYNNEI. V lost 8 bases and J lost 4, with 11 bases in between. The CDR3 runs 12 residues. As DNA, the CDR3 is TGTGCCAGCCAAGGCGTGCGAGAGACCCAGTACTTC. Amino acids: CASQGVRETQYF.

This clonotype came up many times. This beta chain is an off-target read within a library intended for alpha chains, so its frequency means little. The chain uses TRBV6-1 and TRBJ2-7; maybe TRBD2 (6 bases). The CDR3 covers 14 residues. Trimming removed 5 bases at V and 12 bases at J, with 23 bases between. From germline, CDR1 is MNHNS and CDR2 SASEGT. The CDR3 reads CASSSSSTSCVVYF. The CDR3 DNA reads TGTGCCAGCAGTTCCTCCTCGACTAGTTGTGTAGTGTACTTC.

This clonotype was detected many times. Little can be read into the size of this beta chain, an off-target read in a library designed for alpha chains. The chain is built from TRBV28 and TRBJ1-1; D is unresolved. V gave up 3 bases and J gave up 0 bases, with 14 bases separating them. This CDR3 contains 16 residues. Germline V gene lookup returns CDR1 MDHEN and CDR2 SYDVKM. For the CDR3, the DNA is TGTGCCAGCAGTTTCTCCGCGGGGTCCCTGAACACTGAAGCTTTCTTT. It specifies CASSFSAGSLNTEAFF.

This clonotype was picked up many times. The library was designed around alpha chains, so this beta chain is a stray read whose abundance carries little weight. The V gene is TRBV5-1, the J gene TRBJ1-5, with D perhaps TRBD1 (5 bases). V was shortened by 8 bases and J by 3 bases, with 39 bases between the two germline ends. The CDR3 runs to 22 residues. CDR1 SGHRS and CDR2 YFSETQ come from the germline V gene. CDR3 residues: CARGSGRIKPPLGAGSNQPQHF. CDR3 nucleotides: TGCGCCAGAGGATCGGGGAGGATCAAACCTCCCTTAGGGGCAGGTTCCAATCAGCCCCAGCATTTT.

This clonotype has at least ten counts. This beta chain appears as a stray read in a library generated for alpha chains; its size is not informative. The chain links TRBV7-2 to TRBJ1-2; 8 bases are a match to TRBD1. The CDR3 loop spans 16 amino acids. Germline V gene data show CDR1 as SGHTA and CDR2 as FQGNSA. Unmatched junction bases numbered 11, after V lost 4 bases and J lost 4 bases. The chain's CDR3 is CASSSPRTGGSYGYTF. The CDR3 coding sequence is TGTGCCAGCAGCTCCCCGAGAACAGGGGGGAGCTATGGCTACACCTTC.

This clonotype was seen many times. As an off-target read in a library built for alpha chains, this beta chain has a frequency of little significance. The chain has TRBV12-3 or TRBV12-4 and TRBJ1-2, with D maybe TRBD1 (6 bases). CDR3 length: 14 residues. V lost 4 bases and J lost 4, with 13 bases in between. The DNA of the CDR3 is TGTGCCAGCAGTTCGGGACATCGAATCTATGGCTACACCTTC. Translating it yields CASSSGHRIYGYTF.

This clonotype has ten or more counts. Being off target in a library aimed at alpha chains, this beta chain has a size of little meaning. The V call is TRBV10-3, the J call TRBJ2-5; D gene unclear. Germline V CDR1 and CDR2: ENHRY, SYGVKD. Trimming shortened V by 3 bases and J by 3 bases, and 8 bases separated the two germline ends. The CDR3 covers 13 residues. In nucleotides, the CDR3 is TGTGCCATCAGTGATAGACAAAAAGAGACCCAGTACTTC. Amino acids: CAISDRQKETQYF.